Included here is one T cell receptor beta chain sequence, with context. The data stem from a study of T cell responses to AZD1222 COVID-19 vaccine. Clones were sequenced by immunoSEQ multiplex PCR, and TCRdb holds only the in-frame ones, with some missing. The sample contains some 170,000 clones, roughly 92% of which appear only once. CDR1 is SGHRS, CDR2 YFSETQ, per germline. CDR3 length equals 13 residues. The V end lost 0 bases, the J end lost 7 bases, and 8 bases lay between the germline ends. Sequenced material: peripheral blood, taken on day 0 of AZD1222 vaccination. The sequence derives from an adult in good health. V and J are TRBV5-1 and TRBJ1-5; D not certain. CDR3 residues: CASSLEGGQPQHF. The CDR3 nucleotides are TGCGCCAGCAGCTTGGAGGGTGGCCAGCCCCAGCATTTT.